This T cell receptor (beta chain) was documented in a study of CD8 T cells in ankylosing spondylitis. This clonotype was seen at least ten times. Its cognate antigen is unknown. The study's findings and limits: What appeared characteristic of ankylosing spondylitis blood was a TCR beta motif of fewer than ten highly homologous variants. In peripheral blood, disease-linked CD8+ clones occurred at relatively low frequencies.

Molecular-barcoded quantitative 5'-RACE produced these TCR beta libraries. TCRdb re-analysed the 5' RACE reads in MiXCR, keeping a single row per CDR3 protein. The profile shows 250,000 or so distinct CDR3 sequences, 18% of them singletons. With V trimmed by 4 bases and J by 1 base, 9 bases remained unmatched. There are 16 residues in the CDR3. The chain employs TRBV12-3 or TRBV12-4 and TRBJ2-5, with 7 bases aligning to TRBD1. This clonotype was obtained from a male donor with ankylosing spondylitis or in good health (not recorded which). Source material: blood, either unsorted or a sorted T cell fraction (not recorded which). CDR3 sequence (DNA): TGTGCCAGCAGTTCCATCCCGGACAGGACCCAAGAGACCCAGTACTTC. Its translation: CASSSIPDRTQETQYF.